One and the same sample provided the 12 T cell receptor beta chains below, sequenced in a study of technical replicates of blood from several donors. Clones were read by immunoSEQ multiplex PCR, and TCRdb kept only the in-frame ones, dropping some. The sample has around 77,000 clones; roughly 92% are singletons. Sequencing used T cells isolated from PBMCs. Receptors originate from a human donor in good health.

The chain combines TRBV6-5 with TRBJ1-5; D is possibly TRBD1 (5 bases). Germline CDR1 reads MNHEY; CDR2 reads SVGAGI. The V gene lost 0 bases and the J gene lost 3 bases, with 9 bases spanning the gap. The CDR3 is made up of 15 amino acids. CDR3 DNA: TGTGCCAGCAGTTACTCGCAGGACACCAATCAGCCCCAGCATTTT. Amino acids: CASSYSQDTNQPQHF.

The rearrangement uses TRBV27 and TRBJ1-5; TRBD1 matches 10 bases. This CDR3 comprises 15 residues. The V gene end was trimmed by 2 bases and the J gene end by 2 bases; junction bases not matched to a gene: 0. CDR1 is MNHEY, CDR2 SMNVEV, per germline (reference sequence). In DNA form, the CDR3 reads TGTGCCAGCAGTTTAGGACAGGGGGGCAATCAGCCCCAGCATTTT. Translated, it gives CASSLGQGGNQPQHF.

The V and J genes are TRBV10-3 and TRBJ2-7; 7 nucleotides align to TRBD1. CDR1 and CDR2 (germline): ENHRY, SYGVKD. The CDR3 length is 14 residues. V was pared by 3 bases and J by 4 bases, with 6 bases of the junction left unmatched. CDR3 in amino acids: CAISDGTAIYEQYF. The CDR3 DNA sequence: TGTGCCATCAGTGATGGGACAGCGATATACGAGCAGTACTTC.

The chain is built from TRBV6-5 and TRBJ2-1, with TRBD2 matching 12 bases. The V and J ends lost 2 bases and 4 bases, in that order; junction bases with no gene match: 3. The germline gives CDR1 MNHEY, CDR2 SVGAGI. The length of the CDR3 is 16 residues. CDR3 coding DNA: TGTGCCAGCAGTTACGAAGGGACTAGCGGGTACAATGAGCAGTTCTTC. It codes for CASSYEGTSGYNEQFF.

The CDR3 sequence is CASSLTAQYQETQYF. The CDR3 bases are TGTGCCAGCAGCTTGACAGCACAGTACCAAGAGACCCAGTACTTC. The V call is TRBV7-2, the J call TRBJ2-5, with D possibly matching TRBD1 (5 bases). The CDR3 has 15 amino acids. V gave up 3 bases and J gave up 0 bases, with 11 bases separating them. Germline CDR1 is SGHTA and CDR2 is FQGNSA.

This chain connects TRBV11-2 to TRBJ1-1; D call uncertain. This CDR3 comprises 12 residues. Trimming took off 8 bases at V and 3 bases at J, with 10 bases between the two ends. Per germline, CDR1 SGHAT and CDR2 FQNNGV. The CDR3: CASQTVYTEAFF. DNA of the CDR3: TGTGCCAGCCAGACTGTTTACACTGAAGCTTTCTTT.

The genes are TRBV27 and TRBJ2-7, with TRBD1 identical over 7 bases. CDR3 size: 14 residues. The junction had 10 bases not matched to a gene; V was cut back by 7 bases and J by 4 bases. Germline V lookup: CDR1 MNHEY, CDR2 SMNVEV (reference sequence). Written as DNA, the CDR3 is TGTGCCAGCACCGCAGGGGGAGCATCATACGAGCAGTACTTC. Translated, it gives CASTAGGASYEQYF.

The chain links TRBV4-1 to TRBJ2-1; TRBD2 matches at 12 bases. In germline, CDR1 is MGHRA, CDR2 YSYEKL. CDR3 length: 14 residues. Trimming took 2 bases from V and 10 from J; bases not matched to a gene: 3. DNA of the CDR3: TGCGCCAGCAGCCAACTAGCGGGAGGGGACGAGCAGTTCTTC. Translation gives CASSQLAGGDEQFF.

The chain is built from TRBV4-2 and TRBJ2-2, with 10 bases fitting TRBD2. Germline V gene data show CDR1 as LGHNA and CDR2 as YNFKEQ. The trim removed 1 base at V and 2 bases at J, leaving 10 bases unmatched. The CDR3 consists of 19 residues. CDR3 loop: CASSQGLAGVDFNTGELFF. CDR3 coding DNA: TGTGCCAGCAGCCAAGGTCTAGCGGGAGTTGACTTTAACACCGGGGAGCTGTTTTTT.

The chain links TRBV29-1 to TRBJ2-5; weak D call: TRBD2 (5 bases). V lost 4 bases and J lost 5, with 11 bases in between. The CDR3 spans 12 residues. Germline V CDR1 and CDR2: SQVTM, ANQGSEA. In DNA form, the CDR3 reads TGCAGCGTTGCCGTTAGCGACGAGACCCAGTACTTC. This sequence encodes CSVAVSDETQYF.

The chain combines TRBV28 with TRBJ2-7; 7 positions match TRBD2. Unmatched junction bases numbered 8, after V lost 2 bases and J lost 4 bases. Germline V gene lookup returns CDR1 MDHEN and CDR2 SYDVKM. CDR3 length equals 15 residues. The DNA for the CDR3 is TGTGCCAGCAGTTTAGGGGGGGAGGGCCTTTACGAGCAGTACTTC. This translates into CASSLGGEGLYEQYF.

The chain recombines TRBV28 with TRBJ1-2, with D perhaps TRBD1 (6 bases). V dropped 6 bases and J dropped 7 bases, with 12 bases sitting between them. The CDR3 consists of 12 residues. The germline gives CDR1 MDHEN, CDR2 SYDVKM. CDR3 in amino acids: CASRDQGPGYTF. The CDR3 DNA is TGTGCCAGCAGGGATCAGGGGCCTGGCTACACCTTC.